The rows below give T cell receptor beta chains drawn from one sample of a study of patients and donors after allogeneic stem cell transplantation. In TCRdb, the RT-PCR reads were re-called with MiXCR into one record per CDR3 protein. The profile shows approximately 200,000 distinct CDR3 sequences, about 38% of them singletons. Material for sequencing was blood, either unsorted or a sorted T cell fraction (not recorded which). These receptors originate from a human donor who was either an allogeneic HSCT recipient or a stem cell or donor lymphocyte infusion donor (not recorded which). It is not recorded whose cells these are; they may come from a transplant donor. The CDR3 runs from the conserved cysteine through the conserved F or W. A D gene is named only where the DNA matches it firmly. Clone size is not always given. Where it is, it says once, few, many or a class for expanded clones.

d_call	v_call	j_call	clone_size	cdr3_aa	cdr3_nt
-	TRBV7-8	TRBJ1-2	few	CASSPAGTTGGYTF	TGTGCCAGCAGCCCCGCCGGGACGACGGGTGGCTACACCTTC
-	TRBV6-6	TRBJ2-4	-	CASTRENWGNIQYF	TGTGCCAGCACCAGGGAAAACTGGGGAAACATTCAGTACTTC
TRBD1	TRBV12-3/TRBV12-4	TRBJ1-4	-	CASSYRGGVEKLFF	TGTGCCAGCAGTTACAGGGGGGGGGTTGAAAAACTGTTTTTT
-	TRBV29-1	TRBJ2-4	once	CSVDFVGRDIQYF	TGCAGCGTTGATTTCGTAGGAAGAGACATTCAGTACTTC
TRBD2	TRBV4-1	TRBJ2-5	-	CASSQGLALETQYF	TGCGCCAGCAGCCAAGGACTAGCTCTGGAGACCCAGTACTTC
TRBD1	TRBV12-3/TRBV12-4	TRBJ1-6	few	CASRERQGAESPLHF	TGTGCCAGCAGGGAAAGACAGGGGGCAGAATCACCCCTCCACTTT
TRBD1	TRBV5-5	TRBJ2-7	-	CASSSGQASREQYF	TGTGCCAGCAGCAGCGGACAGGCTTCGAGGGAGCAGTACTTC
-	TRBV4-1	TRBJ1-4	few	CASSLIPEGNEKLFF	TGCGCCAGCAGCCTGATTCCGGAGGGAAATGAAAAACTGTTTTTT
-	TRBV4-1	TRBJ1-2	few	CASSQAALSNYGYTF	TGCGCCAGCAGCCAAGCGGCACTATCTAACTATGGCTACACCTTC
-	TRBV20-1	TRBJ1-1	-	CSASPLVVYTEAFF	TGCAGTGCTAGCCCCCTCGTCGTTTACACTGAAGCTTTCTTT
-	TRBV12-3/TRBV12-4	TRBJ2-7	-	CASSLAGASSYEQYF	TGTGCCAGCAGTTTAGCGGGGGCGAGCTCCTACGAGCAGTACTTC
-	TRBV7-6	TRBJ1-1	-	CASSLPGLEAFF	TGTGCCAGCAGCTTACCTGGGCTTGAAGCTTTCTTT
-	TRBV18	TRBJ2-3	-	CASSPWGTRTDTQYF	TGTGCCAGCTCACCCTGGGGCACCAGGACAGATACGCAGTATTTT
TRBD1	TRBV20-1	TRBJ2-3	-	CSAIREGQGNTDTQYF	TGCAGTGCTATAAGAGAGGGACAGGGGAACACAGATACGCAGTATTTT
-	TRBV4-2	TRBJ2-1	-	CASSLGEDEQFF	TGTGCCAGCAGCCTAGGTGAGGATGAGCAGTTCTTC
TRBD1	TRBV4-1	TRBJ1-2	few	CASSQVNGQGNGYTF	TGCGCCAGCAGCCAAGTTAACGGACAGGGGAATGGCTACACCTTC
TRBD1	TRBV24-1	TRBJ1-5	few	CATSEGGQGNQPQHF	TGTGCCACCAGTGAGGGGGGACAGGGCAATCAGCCCCAGCATTTT
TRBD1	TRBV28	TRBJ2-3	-	CASRPPGQGTDTQYF	TGTGCCAGCAGACCCCCGGGACAGGGGACAGATACGCAGTATTTT
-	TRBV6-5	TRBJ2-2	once	CASSKQNTGELFF	TGTGCCAGCAGCAAGCAAAACACCGGGGAGCTGTTTTTT
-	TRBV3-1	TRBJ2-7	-	CASSPTLGRGYEQYF	TGTGCCAGCAGCCCCACCCTAGGGCGGGGATACGAGCAGTACTTC
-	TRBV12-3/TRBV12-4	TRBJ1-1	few	CASNRGQRDTEAFF	TGTGCCAGCAATAGGGGCCAAAGGGACACTGAAGCTTTCTTT
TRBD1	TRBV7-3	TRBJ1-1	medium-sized	CASSPIRDSGAFF	TGTGCCAGCAGCCCGATAAGGGACAGCGGAGCTTTCTTT
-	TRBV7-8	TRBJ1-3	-	CASSSPGHYSGNTIYF	TGTGCCAGCAGCTCTCCGGGACACTACTCTGGAAACACCATATATTTT
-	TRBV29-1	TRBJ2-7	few	CSVEVQYEQYF	TGCAGCGTTGAGGTCCAATACGAGCAGTACTTC
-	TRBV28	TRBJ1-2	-	CASSRTGGYTF	TGTGCCAGCAGCCGAACAGGTGGCTACACCTTC
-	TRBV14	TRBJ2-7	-	CASSRNSYEQYF	TGTGCCAGCAGTCGGAACTCCTACGAGCAGTACTTC
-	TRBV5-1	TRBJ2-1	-	CASSFGLWQFF	TGCGCCAGCAGCTTCGGACTTTGGCAGTTCTTC
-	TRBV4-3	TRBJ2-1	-	CASSQVVDASYNEQFF	TGCGCCAGCAGCCAAGTAGTTGATGCTTCCTACAATGAGCAGTTCTTC
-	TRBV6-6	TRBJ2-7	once	CASSYSKGGESYEQYF	TGTGCCAGCAGTTACTCAAAGGGGGGGGAATCCTACGAGCAGTACTTC
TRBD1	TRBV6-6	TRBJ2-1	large	CASSTTGDYPYNEQFF	TGTGCCAGCAGTACGACAGGGGATTATCCCTACAATGAGCAGTTCTTC
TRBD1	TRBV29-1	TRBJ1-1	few	CSVAGTGSTEAFF	TGCAGCGTTGCTGGGACAGGGTCCACTGAAGCTTTCTTT
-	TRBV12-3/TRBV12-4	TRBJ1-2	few	CASSLALTAHYGYTF	TGTGCCAGCAGTTTAGCGCTGACAGCTCACTATGGCTACACCTTC
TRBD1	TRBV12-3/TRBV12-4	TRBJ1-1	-	CASNLGQGTEAFF	TGTGCCAGCAACTTGGGACAGGGGACTGAAGCTTTCTTT
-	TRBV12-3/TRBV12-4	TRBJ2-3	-	CASSRVRGTDTQYF	TGTGCCAGCAGCAGGGTTAGGGGCACAGATACGCAGTATTTT
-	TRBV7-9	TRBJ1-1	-	CASSPTNRGSEAFF	TGTGCCAGCAGTCCCACGAACCGGGGATCTGAAGCTTTCTTT
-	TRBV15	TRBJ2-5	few	CATSRTGQTEETQYF	TGTGCCACCAGCAGGACAGGTCAAACTGAAGAGACCCAGTACTTC
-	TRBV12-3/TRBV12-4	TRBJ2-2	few	CASSQTDYTGELFF	TGTGCCAGCAGCCAGACAGACTACACCGGGGAGCTGTTTTTT